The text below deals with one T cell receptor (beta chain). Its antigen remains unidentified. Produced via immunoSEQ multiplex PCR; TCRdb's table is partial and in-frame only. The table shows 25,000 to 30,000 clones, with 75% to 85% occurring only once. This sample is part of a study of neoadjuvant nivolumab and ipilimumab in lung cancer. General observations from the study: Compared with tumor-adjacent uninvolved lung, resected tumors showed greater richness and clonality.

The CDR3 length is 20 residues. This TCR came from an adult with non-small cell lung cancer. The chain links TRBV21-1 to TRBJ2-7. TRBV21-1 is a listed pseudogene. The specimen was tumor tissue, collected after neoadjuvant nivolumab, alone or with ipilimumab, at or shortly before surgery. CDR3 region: CASSKEGSGAGWEPSYEQYF. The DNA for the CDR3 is TGTGCCAGCAGCAAAGAGGGGAGCGGCGCCGGGTGGGAGCCCTCCTACGAGCAGTACTTC.